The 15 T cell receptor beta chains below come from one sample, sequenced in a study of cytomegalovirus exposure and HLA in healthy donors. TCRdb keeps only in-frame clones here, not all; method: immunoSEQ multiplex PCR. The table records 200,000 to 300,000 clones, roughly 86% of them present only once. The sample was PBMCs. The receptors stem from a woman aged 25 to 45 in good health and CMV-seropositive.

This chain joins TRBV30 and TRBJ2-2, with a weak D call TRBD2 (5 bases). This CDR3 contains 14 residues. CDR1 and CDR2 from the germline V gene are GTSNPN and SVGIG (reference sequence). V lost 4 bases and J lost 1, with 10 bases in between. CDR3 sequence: CAWTRLKNTGELFF. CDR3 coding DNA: TGTGCCTGGACGCGACTAAAGAACACCGGGGAGCTGTTTTTT.

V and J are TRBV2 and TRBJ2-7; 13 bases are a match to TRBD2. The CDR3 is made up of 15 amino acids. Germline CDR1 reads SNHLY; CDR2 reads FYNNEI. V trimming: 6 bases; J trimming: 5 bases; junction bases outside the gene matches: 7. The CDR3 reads CASSPGLAGVDEQYF. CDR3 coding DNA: TGTGCCAGCAGCCCCGGACTAGCGGGAGTTGACGAGCAGTACTTC.

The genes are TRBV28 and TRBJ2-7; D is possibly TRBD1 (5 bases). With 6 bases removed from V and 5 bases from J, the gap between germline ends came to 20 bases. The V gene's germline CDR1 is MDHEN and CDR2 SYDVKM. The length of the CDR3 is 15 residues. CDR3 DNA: TGTGCCAGCAGCTCAAGACAGCTCATGATCCACGAGCAGTACTTC. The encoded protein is CASSSRQLMIHEQYF.

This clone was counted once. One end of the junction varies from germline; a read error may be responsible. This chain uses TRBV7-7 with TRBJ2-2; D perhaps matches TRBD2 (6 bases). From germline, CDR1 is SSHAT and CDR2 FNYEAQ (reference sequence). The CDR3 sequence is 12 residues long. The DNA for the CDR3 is TGTGCTAGCAGCCGGGGAGGCGGGGAGCTGTTTTTT. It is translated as CASSRGGGELFF.

The chain's CDR3 is CASSPGQIFNNEQFF. The CDR3 DNA follows: TGTGCCAGCTCACCGGGACAGATATTCAACAATGAGCAGTTCTTC. The gene calls are TRBV18 and TRBJ2-1, with 7 positions matching TRBD1. The CDR3 has 15 residues. Trimming took 3 bases from V and 5 from J; bases not matched to a gene: 7. The germline CDR1 and CDR2 sequences are KGHSH and LQKENI.

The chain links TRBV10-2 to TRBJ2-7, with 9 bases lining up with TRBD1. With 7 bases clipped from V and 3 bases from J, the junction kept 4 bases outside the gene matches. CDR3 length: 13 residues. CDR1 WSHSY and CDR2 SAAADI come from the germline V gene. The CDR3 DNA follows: TGCGCCAGCACCCCGGGACAGGGCTACGAGCAGTACTTC. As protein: CASTPGQGYEQYF.

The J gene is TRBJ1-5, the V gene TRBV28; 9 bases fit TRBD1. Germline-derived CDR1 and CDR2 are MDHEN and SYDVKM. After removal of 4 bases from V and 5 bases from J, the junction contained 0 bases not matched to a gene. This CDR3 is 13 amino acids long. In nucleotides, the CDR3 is TGTGCCAGCAGTTGGACAGGGGATCAGCCCCAGCATTTT. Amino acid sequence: CASSWTGDQPQHF.

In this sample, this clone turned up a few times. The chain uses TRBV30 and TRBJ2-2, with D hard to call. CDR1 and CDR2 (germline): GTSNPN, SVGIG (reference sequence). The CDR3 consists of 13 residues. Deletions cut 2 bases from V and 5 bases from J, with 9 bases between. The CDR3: CAWSRQATGELFF. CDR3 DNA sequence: TGTGCCTGGAGTAGGCAGGCGACCGGGGAGCTGTTTTTT.

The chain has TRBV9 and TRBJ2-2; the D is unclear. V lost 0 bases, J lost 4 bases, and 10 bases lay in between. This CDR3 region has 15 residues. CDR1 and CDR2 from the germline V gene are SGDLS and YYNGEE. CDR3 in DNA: TGTGCCAGCAGCGTAGTTGAGGCTTCCACCGGGGAGCTGTTTTTT. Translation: CASSVVEASTGELFF.

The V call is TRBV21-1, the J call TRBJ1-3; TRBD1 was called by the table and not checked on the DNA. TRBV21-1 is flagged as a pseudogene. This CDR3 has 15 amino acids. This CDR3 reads CASSLDRGAGNTIYF. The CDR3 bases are TGTGCCAGCAGCCTAGACAGGGGGGCTGGAAACACCATATATTTT.

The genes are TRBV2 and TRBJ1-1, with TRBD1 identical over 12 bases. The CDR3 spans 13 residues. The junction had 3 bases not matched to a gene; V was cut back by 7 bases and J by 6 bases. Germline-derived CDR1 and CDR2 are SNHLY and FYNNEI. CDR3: CASKGQGAAEAFF. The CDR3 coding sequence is TGTGCCAGCAAGGGACAGGGGGCGGCTGAAGCTTTCTTT.

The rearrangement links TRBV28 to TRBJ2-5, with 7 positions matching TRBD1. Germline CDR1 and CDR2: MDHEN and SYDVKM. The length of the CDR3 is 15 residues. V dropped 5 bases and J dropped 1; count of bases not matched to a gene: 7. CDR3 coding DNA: TGTGCCAGCAGTGTAATCGGGACAGTCCAAGAGACCCAGTACTTC. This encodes CASSVIGTVQETQYF.

CDR3 coding DNA: TGTGCCAGCAGGAATACAATAGCGGGAGGATCCTACGAGCAGTACTTC. This sequence encodes CASRNTIAGGSYEQYF. The chain combines TRBV6-6 with TRBJ2-7; 10 bases line up with TRBD2. Germline loops: CDR1 MNHNY, CDR2 SVGAGI (reference sequence). There are 16 residues in the CDR3. J was trimmed by 1 base and V by 6 bases; bases with no gene match: 9.

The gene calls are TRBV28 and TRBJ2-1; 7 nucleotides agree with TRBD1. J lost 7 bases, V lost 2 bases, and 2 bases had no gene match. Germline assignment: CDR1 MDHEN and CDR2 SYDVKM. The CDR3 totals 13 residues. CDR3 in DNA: TGTGCCAGCAGTTTACAACAGGGGAATGAGCAGTTCTTC. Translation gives CASSLQQGNEQFF.

CDR3 nucleotide sequence: TGTGCCAGCAGCGGGTTCCGGGGGACTGAAGCTTTCTTT. Amino acid sequence: CASSGFRGTEAFF. The chain uses TRBV6-1 and TRBJ1-1; tentative D call: TRBD1 (5 bases). The ends were cut back, 6 bases at V and 5 bases at J, with 13 bases in the middle. This CDR3 region has 13 residues. Germline V gene sequence: CDR1 MNHNS, CDR2 SASEGT.